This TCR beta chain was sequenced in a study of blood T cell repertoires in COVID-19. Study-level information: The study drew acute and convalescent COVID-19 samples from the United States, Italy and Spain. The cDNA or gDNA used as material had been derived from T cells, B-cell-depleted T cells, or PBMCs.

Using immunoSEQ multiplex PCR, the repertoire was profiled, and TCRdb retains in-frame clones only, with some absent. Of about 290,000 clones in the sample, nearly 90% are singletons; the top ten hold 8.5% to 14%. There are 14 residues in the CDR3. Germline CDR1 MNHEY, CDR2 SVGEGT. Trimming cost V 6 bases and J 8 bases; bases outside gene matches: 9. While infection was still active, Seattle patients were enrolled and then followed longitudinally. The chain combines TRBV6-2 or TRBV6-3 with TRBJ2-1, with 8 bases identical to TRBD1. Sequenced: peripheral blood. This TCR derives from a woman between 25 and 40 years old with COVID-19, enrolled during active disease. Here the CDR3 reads CASSLDRARDEQFF. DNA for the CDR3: TGTGCCAGCAGCCTGGACAGGGCTCGTGATGAGCAGTTCTTC.